This entry is about one TCR beta chain. This receptor's antigen is unknown. Base qualities were left out, and no much larger clone turns up one base away. The sample comes from a study of blood T cell repertoires in COVID-19 (dated by TCRdb to 2020 to 2022). With respect to the entire study: Samples covering the acute and convalescent phases of COVID-19 were provided by collaborators in the United States, Italy and Spain. The material from the prospective study consisted of cDNA or gDNA derived from T cells, B-cell-depleted T cells, or PBMCs. The dataset comprised deeply sampled blood TCRbeta repertoires from subjects exposed to, actively infected with, or recovered from COVID-19. The repertoires were released in a freely available public database meant as a resource for research on the immune response to SARS-CoV-2. Samples came from the ongoing ImmuneRACE study (first 160 participants) plus 1,254 subjects from 6 global collaborators. The sample metadata nearly always contained a de-identified subject ID, COVID-19 status, age in years and sex. Where available, HLA class I and class II types were taken from metadata supplied by the sample provider and were not determined by assay-based typing. Findings and caveats that apply to the study as a whole: The quantity of clinical and demographic metadata differed by source and by participant and was supplied without curation.

TCRbeta CDR3 regions were amplified from genomic DNA by means of the immunoSEQ Assay, a bias-controlled multiplex PCR. Under the source paper's analysis protocol: Within the assay, amplification of reference gene primers was used to estimate how many nucleated cells each sample contained. Sequence reads were collapsed and filtered to measure the absolute abundance of every unique TCRbeta CDR3 rearrangement. For each sample, productive Simpson clonality was calculated as the square root of Simpson's diversity index over productive rearrangements. In its TCRdb copy, this immuneACCESS table keeps in-frame sequences only and misses some clones. Where compared with another copy, unresolved V genes explain less than half of these, and the others have no known cause. The V and J calls and clone size were taken over from that table, and D and trimming were inferred from the DNA. This sample holds 200,000 to 250,000 clones; roughly 80% were observed only once. Jointly, the top ten make up roughly 8% of the sample.

One collaborating source in Seattle enrolled patients while the patients were actively infected and followed the patients over time throughout the course of disease. Whole blood was collected in K2EDTA tubes by collaborating institutions according to the institutions' own protocols. For TCRbeta analysis, collaborators shipped samples in one of three forms: frozen whole blood, isolated PBMCs, or DNA extracted from either of those sample types. For CDR1 and CDR2, the germline V gene lists MDHEN and SYDVKM. The CDR3, cysteine through phenylalanine, is 16 amino acids long. Only CDR3 DNA is held: 48 bases, read in frame from base 1. V is pared back by 6 bases and J by 0 bases, with 16 bases lying between the germline termini.

The receptor was isolated from an elderly woman with COVID-19, enrolled during active disease. Sequences were obtained from peripheral blood. The rearrangement joined TRBV28 to TRBJ2-3, with a weak D call of TRBD2 (6 bases match). CDR3 reads: CASSPERVASTDTQYF. The sequenced DNA is TGTGCCAGCAGCCCCGAGCGGGTTGCTAGCACAGATACGCAGTATTTT.